This is a list of T cell receptor beta chains from one sample in a study of T cells after posttransplantation cyclophosphamide. TCRdb's table, derived via immunoSEQ multiplex PCR, lists solely in-frame clones and lacks some. The repertoire has 10,000 to 13,000 clones, none seen only once; the ten largest take roughly 13%. The input for sequencing was PBMCs, taken after allogeneic stem cell transplant with posttransplant cyclophosphamide. The source of these receptors is a female patient aged 40 to 55 who received an allogeneic stem cell transplant from a related donor, was CMV-positive, and had no GVHD. Some of these T cells may belong to the graft donor. The CDR3 runs from the conserved cysteine through the conserved F or W. A D gene is named only where the DNA matches it firmly. Rows give clone size only sometimes, using once, few, many, or a class for an expanded clone.

D gene	V gene	clone size	J gene	CDR3 DNA	CDR3 protein
TRBD1	TRBV10-3	medium-sized	TRBJ2-2	TGTGCCATCAATTACAGGGGGCGGAACACCGGGGAGCTGTTTTTT	CAINYRGRNTGELFF
.	TRBV19	many	TRBJ1-1	TGTGCCAGTACAGGGAAGGGGGTAGCTTTCTTT	CASTGKGVAFF
.	TRBV9	many	TRBJ2-3	TGTGCCAGCAGCCCCACGACTCGTTGGACGCAGTATTTT	CASSPTTRWTQYF
TRBD1	TRBV30	many	TRBJ2-7	TGTGCCCTTTCTTCCGGGACAGGGACCAATCTGCCTGACGAGCAGTACTTC	CALSSGTGTNLPDEQYF
TRBD1	TRBV7-6	many	TRBJ1-6	TGTGCCAGCAGCCGGGCTCCCCGGGACAGGGGGTCCAATAATTCACCCCTCCACTTT	CASSRAPRDRGSNNSPLHF
.	TRBV5-6	.	TRBJ2-1	TGTGCCAGCAGCAAAGCCTCCGTAGCCATTCAGTTCTTC	CASSKASVAIQFF
TRBD1	TRBV19	medium-sized	TRBJ2-7	TGTGCCAGTAGTCCACACCAAACAGGGGGTCCCTACGAGCAGTACTTC	CASSPHQTGGPYEQYF
.	TRBV2	many	TRBJ2-6	TGTGCCAGCAGACTAAGCTCTGGGGCCAACGTCCTGACTTTC	CASRLSSGANVLTF
TRBD1	TRBV28	few	TRBJ2-7	TGTGCCAGCACTAATTCCGGGACAGGGTCCTACGAGCAGTACTTC	CASTNSGTGSYEQYF
TRBD2	TRBV10-2	few	TRBJ2-3	TGCGCCACCTTTACTAGCGGGAGCACAGATACGCAGTATTTT	CATFTSGSTDTQYF
TRBD1	TRBV27	many	TRBJ1-1	TGTGCCAGCAGTTGGACAGGGTTCAGCACTGAAGCTTTCTTT	CASSWTGFSTEAFF
.	TRBV25-1	many	TRBJ2-7	TGTGCCAGCAGTTTCAACGGCTACGAGCAGTACTTC	CASSFNGYEQYF
.	TRBV9	many	TRBJ2-2	TGTGCCAGCAGCGTAGACGCGGGGAGGAACACCGGGGAGCTGTTTTTT	CASSVDAGRNTGELFF
.	TRBV25-1	many	TRBJ1-2	TGTGCCAGCACCCAAGGGGGGGGCAGTGGCTACACCTTC	CASTQGGGSGYTF
TRBD1	TRBV25-1	many	TRBJ1-4	TGTGCCAGCAGTGCGGGACAGTTTAATGAAAAACTGTTTTTT	CASSAGQFNEKLFF
TRBD2	TRBV7-2	many	TRBJ2-7	TGTGCCAGCAGACAGGAACTAGCGGGGGGCGAGCAGTACTTC	CASRQELAGGEQYF
TRBD2	TRBV12-5	many	TRBJ2-5	TGTGCTAGTGGTTTGGGGCGGGGGGCTCCCGAAGAGACCCAGTACTTC	CASGLGRGAPEETQYF
TRBD2	TRBV27	few	TRBJ2-1	TGTGCCAGCAGTCTACACCTCGGGACTAGCGGGAGGAATGAGCAGTTCTTC	CASSLHLGTSGRNEQFF
TRBD2	TRBV18	many	TRBJ2-3	TGTGCCAGCTCCCCCCTTGGGGCGGGGGGAAGAGAAGATACGCAGTATTTT	CASSPLGAGGREDTQYF
TRBD2	TRBV5-1	many	TRBJ2-3	TGCGCCAGCAGCTTGGGGCTAGCGGGAGGGCCAGGCACAGATACGCAGTATTTT	CASSLGLAGGPGTDTQYF
TRBD1	TRBV19	few	TRBJ1-1	TGTGCCAGTAGTCCTCGGACAGGGACGTACACTGAGGCTTTCTTT	CASSPRTGTYTEAFF
TRBD2	TRBV19	medium-sized	TRBJ2-2	TGTGCCAGTAGTATTTTTGGGGAGGGGACCGGGGAGCTGTTTTTT	CASSIFGEGTGELFF
TRBD1	TRBV6-1	medium-sized	TRBJ1-5	TGTGCCAGCAGCAACCGGGACAGGGGATTTCAGCCCCAGCATTTT	CASSNRDRGFQPQHF
.	TRBV5-1	many	TRBJ1-5	TGCGCCAGCAGCTTGGAGCGGACGGGGCAGCCCCAGCATTTT	CASSLERTGQPQHF
.	TRBV10-2	.	TRBJ1-6	TGCGCCAGCAGTGAGGGTAGATTTAATTCACCCCTCCACTTT	CASSEGRFNSPLHF
.	TRBV28	many	TRBJ1-4	TGTGCTACGCGGGGAGAAAAACTGTTTTTT	CATRGEKLFF
TRBD1	TRBV7-9	.	TRBJ1-6	TGTGCCAGCAGCATGCCGGGACAGGGCAGCTCACCCCTCCACTTT	CASSMPGQGSSPLHF
TRBD2	TRBV5-1	many	TRBJ2-7	TGCGCCAGCAGCTTAGGGACTAGCGGGAGGGCCGGGTACGAGCAGTACTTC	CASSLGTSGRAGYEQYF
TRBD1	TRBV7-9	many	TRBJ2-5	TGTGCCAGCAGCTTGGGACAGGGCCTTGAAGAGACCCAGTACTTC	CASSLGQGLEETQYF
.	TRBV7-3	many	TRBJ1-1	TGTGCCAGCAGCTTCGACAGGCGAAACACTGAAGCTTTCTTT	CASSFDRRNTEAFF